Here is one TCR beta chain with its context. Sequencing used immunoSEQ multiplex PCR; TCRdb keeps in-frame clones, though not all of them. The sample has about 160,000 clones; around nine tenths are singletons. The data were obtained in a study of cytomegalovirus exposure and HLA in healthy donors. The CDR3 is 16 residues long. CDR1 and CDR2 (germline): GTSNPN, SVGIG (reference sequence). Trimming took 1 base from V and 8 from J; bases not matched to a gene: 11. The chain joins TRBV30 to TRBJ1-4, with TRBD1 identical over 9 bases. Sequenced sample: PBMCs. This clonotype originated in a woman in her late teens or twenties in good health and CMV-seropositive. CDR3 sequence (DNA): TGTGCCTGGAGTGCTGTGTCCGGGACAGGGAACGAAAAACTGTTTTTT. It is translated as CAWSAVSGTGNEKLFF.